One and the same sample provided the 20 T cell receptor beta chains below, sequenced in a study of blood T cell repertoires in COVID-19. The repertoire was sequenced with immunoSEQ multiplex PCR; TCRdb's copy has only in-frame clones and lacks some. The sample yields around 500,000 clones, 75% to 90% seen once. The sample comprised PBMCs or T cells enriched from blood (not recorded which). These receptor sequences come from a woman aged 60-75 years who had recovered from COVID-19.

This sequence joins TRBV6-5 and TRBJ2-6; D is possibly TRBD1 (5 bases). The CDR3 spans 13 residues. Germline assignment: CDR1 MNHEY and CDR2 SVGAGI. Trimming pared 6 bases from V and 4 bases from J, leaving 7 bases between. CDR3 region: CASSRAGANVLTF. The CDR3 region has the DNA TGTGCCAGCAGCAGGGCGGGGGCCAACGTCCTGACTTTC.

For this clone: Within the sample, other DNA sequences also encode this same CDR3. This sequence joins TRBV11-2 and TRBJ2-2; D gene ambiguous. This CDR3 comprises 14 residues. Germline CDR1 and CDR2: SGHAT and FQNNGV. Trimming left V 4 bases short and J 4 bases short, with 10 bases between. CDR3 residues: CASSSSSGTGELFF. Written as DNA, the CDR3 is TGTGCCAGCAGCTCAAGCTCGGGCACCGGGGAGCTGTTTTTT.

This chain links TRBV5-6 with TRBJ1-6; TRBD1 matches at 9 bases. The CDR3 is 14 residues long. Germline V gene data show CDR1 as SGHDT and CDR2 as YYEEEE. V shed 2 bases and J 10 bases; nucleotides not matched to a gene: 4. The chain's CDR3 is CASSFLDRGSPLHF. Here the CDR3 DNA reads TGTGCCAGCAGCTTTTTAGACAGGGGGTCACCCCTCCACTTT.

The rearrangement joins TRBV27 to TRBJ1-2, with 8 nucleotides matching TRBD1. The CDR3 covers 14 residues. The trim removed 5 bases at V and 8 bases at J, leaving 10 bases unmatched. CDR1 is MNHEY, CDR2 SMNVEV, per germline (reference sequence). CDR3: CASSAHQGAGGYTF. The CDR3, as DNA: TGTGCCAGCAGTGCCCATCAGGGGGCCGGGGGCTACACCTTC.

The chain couples TRBV6-6 to TRBJ2-7, with a tentative D call TRBD2 (7 bases). Trimming took off 0 bases at V and 6 bases at J, with 12 bases between the two ends. The CDR3 runs to 14 residues. Germline-derived CDR1 and CDR2 are MNHNY and SVGAGI (reference sequence). This CDR3 reads CASSYSGGRGEQYF. The CDR3 nucleotides are TGTGCCAGCAGTTACTCGGGGGGGCGCGGCGAGCAGTACTTC.

This clone was detected a few times. The gene calls are TRBV15 and TRBJ1-2; 7 nucleotides agree with TRBD1. J lost 1 base, V lost 5 bases, and 4 bases had no gene match. CDR1 LNHNV and CDR2 YYDKDF come from the germline V gene (reference sequence). This CDR3 is built from 14 residues. CDR3 protein: CATSWTGSNYGYTF. The CDR3 DNA follows: TGTGCCACCAGCTGGACAGGTAGTAACTATGGCTACACCTTC. Full variable domain (remainder filled in from reference TRBV15 and TRBJ1-2): DAMVIQNPRYQVTQFGKPVTLSCSQTLNHNVMYWYQQKSSQAPKLLFHYYDKDFNNEADTPDNFQSRRPNTSFCFLDIRSPGLGDTAMYLCATSWTGSNYGYTFGSGTRLTVV.

V is TRBV6-5 and J is TRBJ2-2; tentatively, D is TRBD2 (6 bases). The germline V gene encodes CDR1 MNHEY and CDR2 SVGAGI. The CDR3 is made up of 16 amino acids. V lost 2 bases, J lost 8 bases, and 18 bases lay in between. In nucleotides, the CDR3 is TGTGCCAGCAGTTACGTCGCGGGGCCCCTGGGGGGGGAGCTGTTTTTT. Translated, it gives CASSYVAGPLGGELFF.

This clone was recorded once. The V call is TRBV2, the J call TRBJ1-1, with a possible D match to TRBD1 (5 bases). This CDR3 has 21 residues. From germline, CDR1 is SNHLY and CDR2 FYNNEI. V lost 9 bases to trimming and J lost 4 bases, with 39 bases between them. Here the CDR3 reads CARQPLHSVTEGENLSTEAFF. The CDR3 DNA reads TGTGCCAGGCAGCCTCTCCATTCTGTGACAGAAGGTGAGAACCTGAGCACTGAAGCTTTCTTT.

This chain connects TRBV10-2 to TRBJ1-1; D is unclear. Germline CDR1 is WSHSY and CDR2 is SAAADI. The length of the CDR3 is 14 residues. V was pared by 0 bases and J by 2 bases, with 7 bases between. CDR3 DNA sequence: TGCGCCAGCAGTGAGTCGAGGGCCAACACTGAAGCTTTCTTT. Translated, it gives CASSESRANTEAFF.

This clone has only one observation. This chain joins TRBV4-1 and TRBJ2-1; D gene uncertain. This CDR3 region has 17 residues. Germline V lookup: CDR1 MGHRA, CDR2 YSYEKL. V lost 6 bases to trimming and J lost 2 bases, with 20 bases between them. CDR3 residues: CASSRYLGSSPYNEQFF. CDR3 in DNA: TGCGCCAGCAGTCGATACCTCGGGTCCTCGCCCTACAATGAGCAGTTCTTC.

The CDR3 DNA reads TGCGCCAGCAGCTTGGCCTGGGACAGGATAGCTTTCTTT. Protein product: CASSLAWDRIAFF. The rearrangement links TRBV5-1 to TRBJ1-1; 8 bases agree with TRBD1. With V trimmed by 0 bases and J by 10 bases, 5 bases remained unmatched. The germline V gene has CDR1 SGHRS and CDR2 YFSETQ. The CDR3 length is 13 residues. Filled out from reference TRBV5-1 and TRBJ1-1, the complete variable domain reads KAGVTQTPRYLIKTRGQQVTLSCSPISGHRSVSWYQQTPGQGLQFLFEYFSETQRNKGNFPGRFSGRQFSNSRSEMNVSTLELGDSALYLCASSLAWDRIAFFGQGTRLTVV.

The chain joins TRBV11-3 to TRBJ2-2; tentative D call: TRBD2 (5 bases). Trimming took 1 base from V and 4 from J, leaving 10 bases between them. Germline V gene sequence: CDR1 SGHNT, CDR2 YENEEA. The CDR3 loop spans 15 amino acids. The CDR3 spells CASSLVGVGTGELFF. In DNA, the CDR3 is TGTGCCAGCAGCTTAGTGGGAGTTGGCACCGGGGAGCTGTTTTTT.

The chain links TRBV27 to TRBJ2-3; D is possibly TRBD2 (6 bases). CDR1 and CDR2 from the germline V gene are MNHEY and SMNVEV (reference sequence). The V end lost 3 bases, the J end lost 2 bases, and 18 bases lay between the germline ends. The CDR3 covers 17 residues. CDR3 sequence (DNA): TGTGCCAGCAGTTTTCGAAGGGTGGCGGGGATCACAGATACGCAGTATTTT. Its translation is CASSFRRVAGITDTQYF.

The CDR3 nucleotides are TGTGCCAGTAGCGGACAGGTACTTAATCAGCCCCAGCATTTT. This gives the protein CASSGQVLNQPQHF. The chain employs TRBV19 and TRBJ1-5, with TRBD1 identical over 7 bases. From germline, CDR1 is LNHDA and CDR2 SQIVND (reference sequence). Germline trimming cut 6 bases from V and 4 bases from J; bases unmatched to any gene: 6. CDR3 length: 14 residues.

The chain is built from TRBV12-3 or TRBV12-4 and TRBJ1-6, with D possibly matching TRBD1 (5 bases). V lost 5 bases and J 6 bases, leaving 8 bases between the germline ends. This CDR3 has 13 residues. Written as DNA, the CDR3 is TGTGCCAGCAGTCAGGGACTTAATTCACCCCTCCACTTT. Its translation: CASSQGLNSPLHF.

The sample holds one count of this clone. The DNA for the CDR3 is TGTGCCAGCAGCTTGCTCAGGGGAAACACCATATATTTT. This gives the protein CASSLLRGNTIYF. The genes are TRBV11-3 and TRBJ1-3, with unresolved D. Between the trimmed V and J ends, which lost 3 bases and 4 bases, there was a span of 7 bases. This CDR3 region has 13 residues. CDR1 SGHNT and CDR2 YENEEA come from the germline V gene.

This clone was seen a handful of times. At the DNA level, this CDR3 is encoded by other sequences in the same sample as well. V is TRBV6-5 and J is TRBJ1-2, with a tentative D call TRBD1 (6 bases). CDR3 length: 14 amino acids. Trimming shortened V by 5 bases and J by 4 bases, and 14 bases separated the two germline ends. CDR1 and CDR2 from the germline V gene are MNHEY and SVGAGI. For the CDR3, the DNA is TGTGCCAGCAGTCCTGGGGGGGCTCCCTATGGCTACACCTTC. Its translation is CASSPGGAPYGYTF.

The V call is TRBV20-1, the J call TRBJ2-3; TRBD2 might be the D (5 bases). The CDR3 is 11 residues long. V gave up 5 bases and J gave up 5 bases, with 8 bases separating them. CDR1 and CDR2 from the germline V gene are DFQATT and SNEGSKA (reference sequence). For the CDR3, the DNA is TGCAGTGCTTTACTAGTAGATACGCAGTATTTT. It encodes CSALLVDTQYF.

This chain links TRBV11-2 with TRBJ2-7; 7 nucleotides match TRBD2. After removal of 5 bases from V and 1 base from J, the junction contained 5 bases not matched to a gene. Germline V gene sequence: CDR1 SGHAT, CDR2 FQNNGV. The CDR3 contains 14 residues. The CDR3 protein is CASSRWGGSYEQYV. The CDR3 nucleotides read TGTGCCAGCAGCCGCTGGGGGGGTTCCTACGAGCAGTACGTC.

The genes are TRBV19 and TRBJ1-5; 10 bases agree with TRBD1. Germline-derived CDR1 and CDR2 are LNHDA and SQIVND (reference sequence). CDR3 length: 15 residues. V trimming: 4 bases; J trimming: 5 bases; junction bases outside the gene matches: 5. This chain's CDR3 is CASSTDRGRDQPQHF. The CDR3 DNA reads TGTGCCAGTAGTACTGACAGGGGGCGAGATCAGCCCCAGCATTTT.